The clone carrying this T cell receptor beta chain came up many times. This specimen comes from a study of neurological immune-mediated disorders. Synthesis of cDNA was carried out by template-switch 5'RACE. The reaction used 10-nucleotide random UMIs. MiXCR, applied by TCRdb to the 5' RACE reads, yields one record per CDR3 protein. The sample contains over 11,000 distinct CDR3 sequences, around 9.3% of which appear only once. CDR1 is SGHDN, CDR2 FVKESK, per germline. V lost 4 bases to trimming and J lost 2 bases, with 9 bases between them. This CDR3 is built from 13 residues. Sequencing was done on a sample of PBMCs. The chain couples TRBV14 to TRBJ2-7; D is unresolved. This sequence originates from a middle-aged woman in good health. The DNA for the CDR3 is TGTGCCAGCAGCCCCCAAACCACCTACGAGCAGTACTTC. Translating it yields CASSPQTTYEQYF.